This TCR beta chain was captured in a study of blood T cell repertoires in COVID-19. Cohorts were assigned according to the clinical history that participants reported. All recovered Cohort 3 donors got two negative PCRs, got clearance, or saw symptom resolution. The V gene lost 4 bases and the J gene lost 3 bases, with 15 bases spanning the gap. The CDR3 runs 15 residues. The V gene's germline CDR1 is MNHEY and CDR2 SVGAGI. Only in-frame clones appear in the TCRdb table, and some are missing; sequencing was by immunoSEQ multiplex PCR. This table has about 320,000 clones, approximately 91% appearing once.

The origin of this receptor is a man aged 60 to 69 who had recovered from COVID-19. The sample consisted of PBMCs or T cells enriched from blood (not recorded which). The V and J genes are TRBV6-5 and TRBJ1-1; the D is unclear. This chain's CDR3 is CASSSPGGPYTEAFF. CDR3 DNA: TGTGCCAGCAGTTCCCCCGGAGGGCCATACACTGAAGCTTTCTTT.